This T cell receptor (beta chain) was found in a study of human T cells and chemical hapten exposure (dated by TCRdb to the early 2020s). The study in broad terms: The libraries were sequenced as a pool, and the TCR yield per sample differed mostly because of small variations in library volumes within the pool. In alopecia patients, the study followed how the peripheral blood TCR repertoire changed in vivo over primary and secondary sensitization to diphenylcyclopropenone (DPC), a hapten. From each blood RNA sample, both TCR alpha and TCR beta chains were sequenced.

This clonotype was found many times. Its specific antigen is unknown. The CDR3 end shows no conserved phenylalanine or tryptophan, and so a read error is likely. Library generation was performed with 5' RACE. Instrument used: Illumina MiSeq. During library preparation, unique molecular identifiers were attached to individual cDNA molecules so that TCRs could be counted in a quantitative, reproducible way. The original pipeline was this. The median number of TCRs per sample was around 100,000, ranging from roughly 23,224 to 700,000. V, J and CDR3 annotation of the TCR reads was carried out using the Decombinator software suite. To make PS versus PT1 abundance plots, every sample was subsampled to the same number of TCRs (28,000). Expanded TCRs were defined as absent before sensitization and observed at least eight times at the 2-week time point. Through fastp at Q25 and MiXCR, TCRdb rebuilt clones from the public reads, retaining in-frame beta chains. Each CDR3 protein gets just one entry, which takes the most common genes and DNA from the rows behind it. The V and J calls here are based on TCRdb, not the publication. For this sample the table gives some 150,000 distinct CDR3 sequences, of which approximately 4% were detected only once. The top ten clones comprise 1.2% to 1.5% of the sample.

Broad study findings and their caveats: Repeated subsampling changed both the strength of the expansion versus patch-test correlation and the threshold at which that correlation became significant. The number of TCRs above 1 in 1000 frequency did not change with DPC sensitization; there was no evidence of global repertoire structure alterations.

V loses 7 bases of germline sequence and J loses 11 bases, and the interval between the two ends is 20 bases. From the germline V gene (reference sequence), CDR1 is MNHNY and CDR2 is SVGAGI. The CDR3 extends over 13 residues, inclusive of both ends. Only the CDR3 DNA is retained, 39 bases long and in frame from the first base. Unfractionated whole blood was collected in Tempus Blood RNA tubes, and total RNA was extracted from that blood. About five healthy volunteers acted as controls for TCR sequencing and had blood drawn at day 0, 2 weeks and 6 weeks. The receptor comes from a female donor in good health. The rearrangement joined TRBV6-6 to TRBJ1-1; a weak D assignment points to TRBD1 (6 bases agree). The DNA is TGTGCCAGCAACCATAACAGGGATAAAGTGGCTTTCCTT. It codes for CASNHNRDKVAFL.